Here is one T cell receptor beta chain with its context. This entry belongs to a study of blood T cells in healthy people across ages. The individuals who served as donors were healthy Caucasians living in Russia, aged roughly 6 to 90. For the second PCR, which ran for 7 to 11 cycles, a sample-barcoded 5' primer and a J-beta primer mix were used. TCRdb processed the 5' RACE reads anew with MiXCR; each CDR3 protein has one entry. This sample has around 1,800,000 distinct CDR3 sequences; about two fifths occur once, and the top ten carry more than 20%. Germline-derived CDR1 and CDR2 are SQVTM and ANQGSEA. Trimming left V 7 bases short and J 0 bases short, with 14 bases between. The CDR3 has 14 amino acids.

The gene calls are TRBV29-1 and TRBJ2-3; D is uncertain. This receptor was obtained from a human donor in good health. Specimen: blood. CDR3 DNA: TGCAGCGCCCCTCAGCCGCCGAGCACAGATACGCAGTATTTT. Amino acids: CSAPQPPSTDTQYF.